These 15 T cell receptor beta chains originate from one sample sequenced in a study of identical twins (dated by TCRdb to about 2016). The library came from 5' RACE. The instrument was an Illumina HiSeq 2000. TCRdb handled the public reads itself, with Q25 trimming in fastp and clone calling in MiXCR, and kept productive beta chains. For every CDR3 protein sequence, its rows merge into one entry that carries the most common genes and DNA. The sample table records around 530,000 distinct CDR3 sequences; about 15% of these occur just once. Less than 0.5% of the sample goes to the ten largest clones. The data were also submitted as part of a second study, on yellow fever vaccine responses in identical twins.

Sequenced input: CD4+ T cells sorted from blood. The receptors originated from a young woman in good health.

The chain employs TRBV28 and TRBJ2-5, with a weak D call TRBD1 (6 bases). The CDR3 totals 16 residues. Trimming stripped 4 bases from V and 2 bases from J, with 17 bases between. Germline V lookup: CDR1 MDHEN, CDR2 SYDVKM. The CDR3 region is CASSSAGTRLQETQYF. The CDR3 DNA is TGTGCCAGCAGTTCGGCCGGGACAAGGTTACAAGAGACCCAGTACTTC.

The chain combines TRBV20-1 with TRBJ2-3; 9 bases line up with TRBD2. CDR1 is DFQATT and CDR2 is SNEGSKA in the germline V gene (reference sequence). The CDR3 is 14 amino acids. Trimming took 5 bases from V and 4 from J; bases not matched to a gene: 7. The CDR3 region is CSAAVAGGPDTQYF. The CDR3 bases are TGCAGTGCTGCAGTGGCGGGAGGGCCAGATACGCAGTATTTT.

This clonotype was counted many times. The chain joins TRBV12-3 or TRBV12-4 to TRBJ2-7; tentatively, D is TRBD1 (5 bases). CDR3 length: 15 amino acids. V lost 5 bases and J 1 base, leaving 15 bases between the germline ends. The CDR3 loop is CASSLAPHRSYEQYF. For the CDR3, the DNA is TGTGCCAGCAGTCTCGCCCCCCACAGGTCCTACGAGCAGTACTTC.

A few counts support this clonotype. The chain is built from TRBV20-1 and TRBJ1-4, with D perhaps matching TRBD1 (6 bases). Germline values: CDR1 DFQATT, CDR2 SNEGSKA (reference sequence). CDR3 size: 13 residues. V lost 1 base and J lost 5, with 8 bases in between. CDR3 DNA: TGCAGTGCTAGAGGCGACAGGAATGAAAAACTGTTTTTT. It encodes CSARGDRNEKLFF.

This rearrangement joins TRBV12-3 or TRBV12-4 to TRBJ2-5; D is perhaps TRBD2 (6 bases). This CDR3 is built from 15 residues. V was trimmed by 6 bases and J by 4 bases, leaving 18 bases between them. Here the CDR3 DNA reads TGTGCCAGCAGACGGGGACTCGCCCTGGGAGAGACCCAGTACTTC. It translates to CASRRGLALGETQYF.

The sample holds a few counts of this clonotype. The V gene is TRBV4-1, the J gene TRBJ2-7, with a weak D call TRBD1 (7 bases). The CDR3 loop spans 14 amino acids. Germline loops: CDR1 MGHRA, CDR2 YSYEKL. Between the trimmed V and J ends, which lost 4 bases and 3 bases, there was a span of 13 bases. The CDR3 coding sequence is TGCGCCAGCAGCCGGACAGGAGGGGTCTACGAGCAGTACGTC. Amino acids: CASSRTGGVYEQYV.

The CDR3 DNA sequence: TGTGCCATCAGTCAAACCGGGACAGCAAACTACAATGAGCAGTTCTTC. It encodes CAISQTGTANYNEQFF. The J gene is TRBJ2-1, the V gene TRBV10-3, with 7 bases that match TRBD1. This CDR3 contains 16 residues. V dropped 5 bases and J dropped 3; count of bases not matched to a gene: 10. Germline V CDR1 and CDR2: ENHRY, SYGVKD.

This clonotype was observed at least ten times. The J gene is TRBJ2-1, the V gene TRBV5-1; TRBD2 agrees at 15 bases. The CDR3 loop spans 15 amino acids. CDR1 and CDR2 from the germline V gene are SGHRS and YFSETQ. The ends lost 4 bases at V and 9 bases at J; junction bases unmatched: 5. The CDR3 coding sequence is TGCGCCAGCAGCACAGGACTAGCGGGAGGGGGTGAGCAGTTCTTC. This encodes CASSTGLAGGGEQFF.

The genes are TRBV9 and TRBJ1-1, with D possibly matching TRBD1 (5 bases). Trimming stripped 0 bases from V and 1 base from J, with 16 bases between. CDR3 length: 17 amino acids. Germline lookup yields CDR1 SGDLS and CDR2 YYNGEE. The CDR3 loop reads CASSVGGVGGQNTEAFF. Here the CDR3 DNA reads TGTGCCAGCAGCGTAGGAGGGGTCGGTGGGCAGAACACTGAAGCTTTCTTT.

CDR3 amino acids: CASKTEGASGRSSYNEQFF. The CDR3 DNA reads as TGTGCCAGCAAAACGGAGGGGGCTAGCGGGAGGAGCTCCTACAATGAGCAGTTCTTC. V gene TRBV6-2 or TRBV6-3 combines with J gene TRBJ2-1; TRBD2 matches 11 bases. The germline gives CDR1 MNHEY, CDR2 SVGEGT. V gave up 7 bases and J gave up 0 bases; unmatched junction bases: 14. The CDR3 totals 19 residues.

The chain employs TRBV14 and TRBJ2-5, with D maybe TRBD1 (6 bases). V gave up 11 bases and J gave up 7 bases, with 26 bases separating them. CDR1 is SGHDN and CDR2 is FVKESK in the germline V gene. CDR3 length equals 15 residues. The CDR3 loop reads CAPPRQIRGSGTQYF. Written as DNA, the CDR3 is TGTGCCCCACCGCGCCAAATCAGGGGATCAGGGACCCAGTACTTC.

Remarks on this clonotype: At one end the junction does not follow the germline gene, possibly because of a read error. The CDR3 sequence: CATSPRHEQYF. The DNA of the CDR3 is TGTGCCACCAGTCCCCGACACGAGCAGTACTTC. The rearrangement links TRBV28 to TRBJ2-7; D is ambiguous. CDR1 is MDHEN, CDR2 SYDVKM, per germline. CDR3 length equals 11 residues.

J is TRBJ1-1 and V is TRBV29-1, with unresolved D. The length of the CDR3 is 12 residues. Per germline, CDR1 SQVTM and CDR2 ANQGSEA. The V end was cut by 6 bases, the J end by 1 base, with 9 bases between. This CDR3 is CSVGLPNTEAFF. The CDR3 region has the DNA TGCAGCGTAGGGCTACCGAACACTGAAGCTTTCTTT.

This clonotype was detected ten times or more. This chain uses TRBV24-1 with TRBJ2-1; the D gene is possibly TRBD2 (5 bases). The germline V and J ends were trimmed by 5 bases and 2 bases, with 15 bases remaining between them. CDR1 and CDR2 from the germline V gene are KGHDR and SFDVKD. The CDR3 sequence is 16 residues long. The CDR3 nucleotides are TGTGCCACCAGTGCCCGAGCGGAAAAGACCTACAATGAGCAGTTCTTC. Protein sequence: CATSARAEKTYNEQFF.

This clonotype turned up a few times. V is TRBV29-1 and J is TRBJ2-7; D is unresolved. The germline gives CDR1 SQVTM, CDR2 ANQGSEA. V was clipped by 8 bases and J by 0 bases, with 11 bases between them. The CDR3 has 12 amino acids. The CDR3 protein is CSMRLNSYEQYF. In DNA, the CDR3 is TGCAGCATGAGGCTCAACTCCTACGAGCAGTACTTC.